This T cell receptor beta chain is drawn from a study of blood T cell repertoires in COVID-19. Authors' data handling: From reference gene primer amplification, estimates of nucleated cell counts were derived. Repertoires were generated with immunoSEQ multiplex PCR, while TCRdb's copy carries only in-frame clones and drops some. V, J and clone size are taken as reported in that table, and D and trimming were inferred from the DNA itself. Here the sample spans more than 300,000 clones, 80% to 90% being singletons. Per the germline V gene, CDR1 is GTSNPN and CDR2 is SVGIG (reference sequence). The CDR3 contains 14 residues. The V and J ends lost 2 bases and 5 bases, in that order; junction bases with no gene match: 3.

The V and J genes are TRBV30 and TRBJ1-1; 12 nucleotides line up with TRBD1. Input material: peripheral blood. This TCR came from a woman aged 30 to 39 with COVID-19, enrolled during active disease. The CDR3 bases are TGTGCCTGGAGTAGGGACAGGGGGCAGACTGAAGCTTTCTTT. It specifies CAWSRDRGQTEAFF.